This T cell receptor (beta chain) derives from a study of response to subunit inactivated influenza vaccine (dated by TCRdb to 2016 to 2019). General notes on the study: Deep quantitative profiling of the T cell receptor repertoire was used in the study to follow responses to a trivalent subunit inactivated influenza vaccine. Study-wide conclusions, independent of this receptor: The authors suggested that each seasonal influenza vaccination may recruit only a limited number of new T cells.

Receptor amplification or capture employed RT-PCR. Sequencer: Illumina HiSeq 2500. Through fastp at Q25 and MiXCR, TCRdb rebuilt clones from the public reads, retaining in-frame beta chains. Rows with one shared CDR3 protein collapse into an entry with the most common genes and DNA. The sample profile shows a few hundred thousand distinct CDR3 sequences; 11% to 15% of them were found once. 11% of the sample comes from the top ten. Of note for this clonotype: Its antigen is still unknown. No quality values exist for individual bases; no much larger clone is one base distant.

The CDR3 starts with the cysteine, ends with the phenylalanine, and has 14 residues. Just CDR3 DNA is preserved here, 42 bases in frame from base 1. V was cut back by 4 bases and J by 3 bases, leaving a gap of 14 bases between them. Reading the germline V gene (reference sequence) gives CDR1 DFQATT and CDR2 SNEGSKA. Specimen: PBMCs from blood, collected about 12 days after vaccination. The source is a man aged 45 to 65 who received an inactivated influenza vaccine. Donor details come from another sample of the same person, matched by shared clones. The sequence joins TRBV20-1 to TRBJ2-3; the D gene is perhaps TRBD1, on 5 matching bases. Here is the DNA: TGCAGTGCTATGGGGCCCGGCGCAACAGATACGCAGTATTTT. The resulting protein is CSAMGPGATDTQYF.